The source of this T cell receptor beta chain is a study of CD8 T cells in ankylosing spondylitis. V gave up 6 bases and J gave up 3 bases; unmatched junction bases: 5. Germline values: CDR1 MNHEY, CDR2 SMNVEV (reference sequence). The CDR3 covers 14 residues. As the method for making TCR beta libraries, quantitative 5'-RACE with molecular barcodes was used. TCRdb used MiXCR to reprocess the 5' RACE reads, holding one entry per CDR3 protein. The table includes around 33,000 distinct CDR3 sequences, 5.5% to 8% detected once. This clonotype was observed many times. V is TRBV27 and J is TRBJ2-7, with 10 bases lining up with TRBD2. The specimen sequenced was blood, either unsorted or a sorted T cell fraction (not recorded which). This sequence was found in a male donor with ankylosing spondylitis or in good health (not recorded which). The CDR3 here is CASRIAGGNYEQYF. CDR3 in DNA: TGTGCCAGCAGAATAGCGGGAGGAAACTACGAGCAGTACTTC.